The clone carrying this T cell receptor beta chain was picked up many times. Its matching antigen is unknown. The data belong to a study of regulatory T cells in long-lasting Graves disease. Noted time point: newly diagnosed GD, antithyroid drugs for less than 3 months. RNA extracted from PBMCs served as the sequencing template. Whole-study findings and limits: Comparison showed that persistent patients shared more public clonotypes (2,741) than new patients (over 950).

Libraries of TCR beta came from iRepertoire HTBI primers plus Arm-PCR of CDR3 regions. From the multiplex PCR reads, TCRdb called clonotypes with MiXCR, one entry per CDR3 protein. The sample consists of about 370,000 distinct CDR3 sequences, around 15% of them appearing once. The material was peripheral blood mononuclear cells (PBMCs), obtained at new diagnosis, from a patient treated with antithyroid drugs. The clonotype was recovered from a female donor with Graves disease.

This CDR3 is CASSGLNTGELFF. The DNA of the CDR3 is TGTGCCAGCAGTGGACTGAACACCGGGGAGCTGTTTTTT. V gene TRBV2 combines with J gene TRBJ2-2; D is undetermined. Germline V CDR1 and CDR2: SNHLY, FYNNEI. This CDR3 comprises 13 residues. V dropped 4 bases and J dropped 1 base, with 4 bases sitting between them.